The T cell receptor beta chain under discussion was sequenced for a study of response to subunit inactivated influenza vaccine. Findings and caveats of the study: T cells newly recruited by each seasonal influenza vaccination are few, the authors suggested.

TCRdb reanalysed the RT-PCR reads using MiXCR and keeps one entry per CDR3 protein. This sample yields 450,000 to 700,000 distinct CDR3 sequences, of which roughly 15% are seen a single time; around 10% belongs to the top ten. This clonotype has a handful of counts. The target antigen is unknown. CDR1 and CDR2 from the germline V gene are MDHEN and SYDVKM. CDR3 length: 14 amino acids. V lost 7 bases and J lost 7, with 20 bases in between. This chain uses TRBV28 with TRBJ2-7; a weak D match, TRBD2 (6 bases). The sequencing here drew on PBMCs from blood, taken roughly 12 days after vaccination. The origin of this receptor is a man aged 45-60 years who received an inactivated influenza vaccine. CDR3 in amino acids: CASNSGGVVGEQYF. The CDR3, as DNA: TGTGCCAGCAATTCCGGCGGGGTGGTGGGGGAGCAGTACTTC.